This record covers a single T cell receptor (beta chain). The antigen is undetermined. These data are taken from a study of T cell responses to AZD1222 COVID-19 vaccine. Overall study context: Pooled samples include second doses given at about 4 or 12 weeks. The study's findings and limits: Researchers took repertoire samples only after the peak T cell response had come. Dominant at 160-218 and 743-854, vaccine-associated CD4 TCRs also spanned spike. Seropositive at baseline were only a handful of AZD1222 recipients.

Sequencing used immunoSEQ multiplex PCR; TCRdb keeps in-frame clones, though not all of them. The profile covers 65,000 to 95,000 clones, with about 88% appearing a single time and roughly an eighth taken by the ten largest. V shed 5 bases and J 3 bases; nucleotides not matched to a gene: 3. Germline CDR1 SGHTA, CDR2 FQGNSA. This CDR3 is 14 amino acids long. This TCR derives from an adult in good health. Sequences were derived from peripheral blood, sampled on day 0 of AZD1222 vaccination. The chain couples TRBV7-2 to TRBJ1-2; TRBD1 matches 10 bases. The CDR3 DNA reads TGTGCCAGCAGCCCGGGGACAGGGGACTATGGCTACACCTTC. Translated, it gives CASSPGTGDYGYTF. Drawing the rest from reference TRBV7-2 and TRBJ1-2, the complete variable domain is GAGVSQSPSNKVTEKGKDVELRCDPISGHTALYWYRQSLGQGLEFLIYFQGNSAPDKSGLPSDRFSAERTGGSVSTLTIQRTQQEDSAVYLCASSPGTGDYGYTFGSGTRLTVV.